The present T cell receptor beta chain was sequenced within a study of cytomegalovirus exposure and HLA in healthy donors. Regarding the study as a whole: In vitro data verified a few CMV-associated chains as specific for CMV antigens. The tendency of first-cohort TCR clusters to co-occur in the roughly 110 validation repertoires was the finding of a later analysis. A list of 150 or so TCR beta chains associated with cytomegalovirus was given.

Generated by immunoSEQ multiplex PCR, the TCRdb table keeps only in-frame clones and is missing some. The table shows about 130,000 clones, with roughly 95% occurring only once. Germline lookup yields CDR1 LNHDA and CDR2 SQIVND (reference sequence). This CDR3 is built from 13 residues. V was cut by 7 bases and J by 1 base, with 10 bases left in between. About this clone: The antigen remains unidentified.

The chain recombines TRBV19 with TRBJ1-1, with D unresolved. Material for sequencing was PBMCs. The receptor was derived from a man younger than 30 in good health and CMV-seronegative. CDR3 DNA: TGTGCCAGTAAATCGGGGAGGAACACTGAAGCTTTCTTT. This sequence encodes CASKSGRNTEAFF.